What follows are 2 T cell receptor beta chains derived from one specimen sequenced in a study of T cells in Graves' hyperthyroidism and ophthalmopathy. RNA transcripts yielded amplified TCR beta CDR3 regions. Using the HTBI primer set, a first-round RT-PCR was run on the TCR CDR3. TCRdb recomputed calls from the multiplex PCR reads with MiXCR, one row per CDR3 protein. The sample has around 300,000 distinct CDR3 sequences, over 11% seen once; the top ten hold approximately 25%. The sequencing sample was made of blood. These receptor sequences come from a woman aged 30 to 39 with Graves' hyperthyroidism.

The sample holds many counts of this clonotype. The rearrangement links TRBV11-2 to TRBJ2-5, with D hard to call. Germline V gene lookup returns CDR1 SGHAT and CDR2 FQNNGV. The CDR3 spans 14 residues. The V gene lost 5 bases and the J gene lost 5 bases, with 15 bases spanning the gap. This chain's CDR3 is CASSKGYEVETQYF. The DNA for the CDR3 is TGTGCCAGCAGCAAGGGTTATGAGGTTGAGACCCAGTACTTC.

The table lists this clonotype with many counts. The gene calls are TRBV12-3 or TRBV12-4 and TRBJ2-3; 7 bases map to TRBD2. With V trimmed by 6 bases and J by 0 bases, 15 bases remained unmatched. This CDR3 has 18 amino acids. The CDR3 DNA reads TGTGCCAGCAGCCCAACCTCGTATGGCGGGAGTAGCACAGATACGCAGTATTTT. Translation: CASSPTSYGGSSTDTQYF.